This TCR beta chain is drawn from a study of OX40 agonist ivuxolimab in advanced cancers. Looking at the study overall: Participants averaged 60 years of age (range 23 to 79) and were around 83% male.

V was pared by 5 bases and J by 1 base, with 14 bases between. The CDR3 loop spans 15 amino acids. Germline CDR1 and CDR2: LNHDA and SQIVND (reference sequence). This table comes from immunoSEQ multiplex PCR, and its TCRdb copy is limited to in-frame clones, with some not included. The table lists 100,000 or so clones, roughly 95% of them singletons, with 2% to 2.5% in the top ten. Autoimmune disease history or systemic immunosuppression disqualified patients. This TCR derives from an adult with an advanced solid tumor such as melanoma, head and neck, liver or kidney cancer. The specimen comprised CD4+ or CD8+ T cells sorted from blood, sampled in a trial of the OX40 agonist ivuxolimab. The chain recombines TRBV19 with TRBJ2-5; the D gene is possibly TRBD2 (5 bases). CDR3 nucleotide sequence: TGTGCCAGTAGTCGAAAAAGGAGGAGCCAAGAGACCCAGTACTTC. Its protein product is CASSRKRRSQETQYF.